A single sample is the source of the 10 T cell receptor beta chains below, sequenced in a study of read filtering for tumor transcriptome and immune sequencing. Molecular barcoded adaptors covering alpha/delta and beta/gamma chains were used on approximately 400 ng RNA. TCRdb called the reads again in MiXCR, with one record for every CDR3 protein. The table has nearly 60,000 distinct CDR3 sequences, roughly 12% seen once. Sequences were obtained from a population of CD138-negative cells sorted from bone marrow. All receptors come from a donor at least 40 years old with multiple myeloma.

This clonotype came up a few times. The chain combines TRBV7-9 with TRBJ2-5; D tentatively fits TRBD1 or TRBD2 (5 bases each). The length of the CDR3 is 14 residues. Trimming removed 5 bases at V and 2 bases at J, with 12 bases between. The germline CDR1 and CDR2 sequences are SEHNR and FQNEAQ (reference sequence). DNA for the CDR3: TGTGCCAGCAGCCCACTAGGGGCTCAAGAGACCCAGTACTTC. Encoded protein: CASSPLGAQETQYF.

With regard to this clonotype: A clone one base away is much larger, so this may be a read error. It is likely a read error, because the conserved phenylalanine at the end of the CDR3 is missing. V and J are TRBV3-1 and TRBJ1-2, with D unclear. V gave up 1 base and J gave up 5 bases, with 8 bases separating them. Germline V gene lookup returns CDR1 LGHDT and CDR2 YNNKEL (reference sequence). The CDR3 consists of 13 residues. The CDR3 sequence is CASSQAEDYGYTL. DNA for the CDR3: TGTGCCAGCAGCCAAGCGGAGGATTATGGCTACACCCTC.

This clonotype has ten or more counts. The genes are TRBV29-1 and TRBJ1-5, with D possibly being TRBD1 (5 bases). The CDR3 loop spans 13 amino acids. Germline V lookup: CDR1 SQVTM, CDR2 ANQGSEA. V lost 6 bases to trimming and J lost 0 bases, with 9 bases between them. CDR3 in amino acids: CSVAGNSNQPQHF. DNA for the CDR3: TGCAGCGTAGCAGGGAATAGCAATCAGCCCCAGCATTTT.

This clonotype was seen a handful of times. A much larger clone differs from this one at a single base, so this may be a read error. This rearrangement joins TRBV29-1 to TRBJ2-6; D may be TRBD1 (5 bases). The germline CDR1 and CDR2 sequences are SQVTM and ANQGSEA. This CDR3 comprises 13 residues. The CDR3 nucleotides read TGCAGCGTGAACAGTGCTGGGGCCGACGTCCTGACTTTC. Translating it yields CSVNSAGADVLTF.

This clonotype came up many times. The rearrangement joins TRBV24-1 to TRBJ2-3; perhaps TRBD2 as D (6 bases). V lost 9 bases, J lost 3 bases, and 15 bases lay in between. The CDR3 extends over 14 amino acids. Germline CDR1 and CDR2: KGHDR and SFDVKD. Written as DNA, the CDR3 is TGTGCCACCTCAGATTGGGGGGTTACAGATACGCAGTATTTT. It is translated as CATSDWGVTDTQYF.

This clonotype was seen ten or more times. The chain employs TRBV6-2 or TRBV6-3 and TRBJ1-1; maybe TRBD1 (5 bases). The CDR3 covers 15 residues. With 5 bases removed from V and 4 bases from J, the gap between germline ends came to 17 bases. Germline CDR1 reads MNHEY; CDR2 reads SVGEGT. The CDR3 here is CASSEAGRVVTEAFF. In DNA form, the CDR3 reads TGTGCCAGCAGTGAGGCCGGCAGGGTAGTCACTGAAGCTTTCTTT.

This clonotype has a count of ten or more. The chain joins TRBV3-1 to TRBJ1-1; D gene ambiguous. V was cut by 2 bases and J by 4 bases, with 14 bases left in between. The CDR3 is made up of 15 amino acids. Germline CDR1 and CDR2: LGHDT and YNNKEL (reference sequence). The CDR3 loop reads CASSQLDPWTTEAFF. The CDR3 DNA is TGTGCCAGCAGCCAACTGGACCCCTGGACCACTGAAGCTTTCTTT. The variable domain in full, with the rest retrieved from reference TRBV3-1 and TRBJ1-1, is DTAVSQTPKYLVTQMGNDKSIKCEQNLGHDTMYWYKQDSKKFLKIMFSYNNKELIINETVPNRFSPKSPDKAHLNLHINSLELGDSAVYFCASSQLDPWTTEAFFGQGTRLTVV.

Many counts were recorded for this clonotype. One end of the junction is discordant with germline, which a read error may explain. The rearrangement links TRBV10-2 to TRBJ2-1; D is unclear. CDR1 WSHSY and CDR2 SAAADI come from the germline V gene. This CDR3 has 14 amino acids. The CDR3 DNA reads TGCGCCGCCCGGACGGGTAGCTCCTGCAATGAGCAGTTCTTC. Residues: CAARTGSSCNEQFF.

This chain connects TRBV6-2 or TRBV6-3 to TRBJ1-1; D not resolved. Germline V gene data show CDR1 as MNHEY and CDR2 as SVGEGT. This CDR3 is 17 amino acids long. Trimming cost V 0 bases and J 6 bases, with 20 bases left between them. The CDR3 DNA reads TGTGCCAGCAGTTACTCCGGACTAAAGGTTAGTCCCCCTGAAGCTTTCTTT. It yields the protein CASSYSGLKVSPPEAFF.

This clonotype came up many times. This rearrangement joins TRBV12-3 or TRBV12-4 to TRBJ2-3; unclear D gene. The length of the CDR3 is 16 residues. V lost 6 bases and J lost 1, with 17 bases in between. CDR3 loop: CASSIGRPAGTDTQYF. CDR3 DNA sequence: TGTGCCAGCAGCATAGGGCGGCCGGCGGGCACAGATACGCAGTATTTT.